This T cell receptor beta chain was captured by sequencing in a study of blood T cell repertoires in COVID-19 (dated by TCRdb to the early 2020s). Regarding the complete study: Collaborator samples came from the United States, Italy and Spain and covered acute and convalescent phases of COVID-19. The material from the prospective study consisted of cDNA or gDNA derived from T cells, B-cell-depleted T cells, or PBMCs. Subjects who had been exposed to COVID-19, were actively infected with it, or had recovered from it provided the deeply sampled blood TCRbeta repertoires that made up the dataset. The repertoires were released in a freely available public database intended as a resource for research on the immune response to SARS-CoV-2. The samples were drawn from the first 160 participants of the ongoing ImmuneRACE study and from over 950 subjects provided by 6 global collaborators. A de-identified subject ID, COVID-19 status, age in years and sex were almost always included in the sample metadata. HLA class I and class II types, where available, came from metadata supplied by the sample provider rather than from assay-based typing. The research as a whole found: How much clinical and demographic metadata was included differed by source and by participant, and the metadata was provided uncurated.

Another Seattle source contributed samples from volunteer blood donors who had recovered from COVID-19. Collaborating institutions collected whole blood in K2EDTA tubes following their own protocols. Collaborator samples were shipped for TCRbeta analysis as frozen whole blood, isolated PBMCs, or DNA extracted from either sample type. From the germline V gene (reference sequence), CDR1 is SEHNR and CDR2 is FQNEAQ. The trim is 0 bases for V and 5 bases for J, with a gap of 10 bases between the germline ends. The CDR3 runs 14 residues from the cysteine to the phenylalanine. CDR3 DNA is the only sequence kept; it has 42 bases, read in frame from the first base. The immunoSEQ Assay, a bias-controlled multiplex PCR, was used to amplify TCRbeta CDR3 regions from genomic DNA. Processing in the source paper ran as follows. The number of nucleated cells in each sample was estimated by amplification of reference gene primers within the assay. To quantify the absolute abundance of each unique TCRbeta CDR3 rearrangement, sequence reads were collapsed and filtered. Productive Simpson clonality was computed per sample as the square root of Simpson's diversity index over productive rearrangements. TCRdb stores this immuneACCESS table with in-frame sequences only. Part of the clones is absent; in the studies checked, under half of the shortfall reflects unresolved V genes, and no reason is known for the rest. The DNA was the basis for D and trimming; V, J and clone size are from that table. The sample includes hundreds of thousands of clones, with approximately 84% observed a single time. Together, the top ten hold about 1.9% of the sample.

This clone showed up just a few times. This receptor's antigen is unknown. It has no much larger one-base neighbor in the sample; base qualities were not kept. The sequence was collected from a woman younger than 45 who had recovered from COVID-19. The chain employs TRBV7-9 and TRBJ1-1; the best D guess is TRBD1, with 5 bases matching. The specimen was peripheral blood. The CDR3 in this case is CASSLAMGGTEAFF. Read as DNA, the sequence is TGTGCCAGCAGCTTAGCAATGGGGGGGACTGAAGCTTTCTTT.